One and the same sample provided the 29 T cell receptor beta chains below, sequenced in a study of blood T cell repertoires in COVID-19. Here immunoSEQ multiplex PCR was the method, and the copy in TCRdb shows in-frame clones only, minus some. The sample has roughly 100,000 clones, approximately 80% seen once; the top ten hold roughly 4.8%. The sequencing input was peripheral blood. All receptors derive from an elderly man with COVID-19, enrolled during active disease.

This clone was recorded only once. The chain carries TRBV2 and TRBJ2-3, with TRBD1 matching 10 bases. The germline V gene encodes CDR1 SNHLY and CDR2 FYNNEI. V was clipped by 6 bases and J by 6 bases; unmatched bases: 3. This CDR3 has 13 amino acids. The CDR3 sequence: CASSLGQGDTQYF. The CDR3 DNA reads as TGTGCCAGCAGCCTGGGACAGGGGGATACGCAGTATTTT.

CDR3 residues: CASTTGLTNQPQHF. Here the CDR3 DNA reads TGTGCCAGCACTACGGGACTGACCAATCAGCCCCAGCATTTT. This rearrangement joins TRBV2 to TRBJ1-5; TRBD1 might be the D (5 bases). Germline V gene data show CDR1 as SNHLY and CDR2 as FYNNEI. This CDR3 comprises 14 residues. The V and J ends lost 7 bases and 3 bases respectively, with 13 bases between them.

This sequence joins TRBV28 and TRBJ2-3; D remains unclear. The CDR3 is 13 residues long. V lost 6 bases and J lost 4, with 11 bases in between. Germline V lookup: CDR1 MDHEN, CDR2 SYDVKM. The CDR3 nucleotides are TGTGCCAGCAGCCTGACTTCGCCAGATACGCAGTATTTT. Translating gives CASSLTSPDTQYF. Complete variable domain (other parts from reference TRBV28 and TRBJ2-3): DVKVTQSSRYLVKRTGEKVFLECVQDMDHENMFWYRQDPGLGLRLIYFSYDVKMKEKGDIPEGYSVSREKKERFSLILESASTNQTSMYLCASSLTSPDTQYFGPGTRLTVL.

The V and J genes are TRBV19 and TRBJ1-3; TRBD1 matches at 9 bases. The V gene end was trimmed by 4 bases and the J gene end by 6 bases; junction bases not matched to a gene: 13. CDR1 is LNHDA and CDR2 is SQIVND in the germline V gene (reference sequence). This CDR3 spans 17 amino acids. The CDR3 DNA follows: TGTGCCAGTAGTACTAAGAGGACCGGGACAGGGACAAACACCATATATTTT. This codes for CASSTKRTGTGTNTIYF.

The chain links TRBV5-6 to TRBJ1-6, with TRBD1 matching 7 bases. The ends lost 0 bases at V and 7 bases at J; junction bases unmatched: 7. The germline CDR1 and CDR2 sequences are SGHDT and YYEEEE. The CDR3 runs to 16 residues. Here the CDR3 DNA reads TGTGCCAGCAGCTTGGAGACAGGGTTTGGCAATTCACCCCTCCACTTT. Residues: CASSLETGFGNSPLHF.

In this sample, this clone turned up a few times. The V call is TRBV19, the J call TRBJ1-4; the D is unclear. Trimming stripped 7 bases from V and 8 bases from J, with 17 bases between. Germline V CDR1 and CDR2: LNHDA, SQIVND (reference sequence). The CDR3 totals 14 residues. CDR3: CASTTLAGTEKLFF. The DNA for the CDR3 is TGTGCCAGTACCACACTGGCAGGAACCGAAAAACTGTTTTTT.

This clone was counted between two and nine times. The chain employs TRBV18 and TRBJ2-7, with TRBD2 matching 11 bases. With 2 bases clipped from V and 7 bases from J, the junction kept 7 bases outside the gene matches. The CDR3 spans 15 residues. Germline CDR1 reads KGHSH; CDR2 reads LQKENI. DNA for the CDR3: TGTGCCAGCTCACCAAGCCTAGCGGGAGGCTGGGAGCAGTACTTC. The encoded protein is CASSPSLAGGWEQYF. The full variable domain, completed using reference TRBV18 and TRBJ2-7, is NAGVMQNPRHLVRRRGQEARLRCSPMKGHSHVYWYRQLPEEGLKFMVYLQKENIIDESGMPKERFSAEFPKEGPSILRIQQVVRGDSAAYFCASSPSLAGGWEQYFGPGTRLTVT.

The J gene is TRBJ2-7, the V gene TRBV29-1; TRBD1 matches 7 bases. Trimming removed 7 bases from V and 0 bases from J; junction bases left unmatched: 6. Germline CDR1 and CDR2: SQVTM and ANQGSEA. The length of the CDR3 is 13 residues. The CDR3 DNA reads TGCAGCGCCGGACAGGTCTCCTCCTACGAGCAGTACTTC. Residues: CSAGQVSSYEQYF.

V is TRBV19 and J is TRBJ1-1; TRBD1 agrees at 7 bases. This CDR3 spans 14 amino acids. With V trimmed by 7 bases and J by 0 bases, 5 bases remained unmatched. The germline CDR1 and CDR2 sequences are LNHDA and SQIVND (reference sequence). The DNA for the CDR3 is TGTGCCAGTAAAACAGGGGCTATGAACACTGAAGCTTTCTTT. This translates into CASKTGAMNTEAFF.

This sequence joins TRBV2 and TRBJ2-7, with 7 bases identical to TRBD1. CDR3 length: 15 residues. Germline assignment: CDR1 SNHLY and CDR2 FYNNEI. V lost 5 bases to trimming and J lost 1 base; unmatched junction nucleotides: 8. CDR3 region: CASSPRDSLSYEQYF. The DNA of the CDR3 is TGTGCCAGCAGTCCCCGGGACAGCTTATCCTACGAGCAGTACTTC.

The rearrangement joins TRBV7-2 to TRBJ2-7; D unresolved. Trimming removed 5 bases from V and 5 bases from J, with 10 bases in between. Germline V CDR1 and CDR2: SGHTA, FQGNSA. The CDR3 consists of 12 residues. The CDR3 nucleotides read TGTGCCAGCAGCAGGCAGGTCGACGAGCAGTACTTC. As protein: CASSRQVDEQYF.

This clone came up a few times. The junction and the germline gene differ at one end; a read error may be behind it. The chain has TRBV7-9 and TRBJ2-7, with D possibly being TRBD1 (6 bases). CDR3 size: 13 residues. From germline, CDR1 is SEHNR and CDR2 FQNEAQ (reference sequence). CDR3 DNA: TGTGCCAGCAGCTACCCCGGGACACCCGAGAAGTACTTC. Amino acid sequence: CASSYPGTPEKYF.

The rearrangement joins TRBV30 to TRBJ1-4, with TRBD1 matching 9 bases. The CDR3 consists of 13 residues. V lost 8 bases, J lost 5 bases, and 6 bases stayed unmatched. From germline, CDR1 is GTSNPN and CDR2 SVGIG (reference sequence). The CDR3 here is CAGGQGGNEKLFF. CDR3 DNA sequence: TGTGCCGGGGGACAGGGTGGAAATGAAAAACTGTTTTTT.

The chain has TRBV3-1 (or the pseudogene TRBV3-2) and TRBJ2-1; 9 bases fit TRBD2. Trimming at V came to 2 bases and at J to 5 bases, leaving 7 bases not matched to a gene. The CDR3 runs 16 residues. Germline values: CDR1 LGHDT, CDR2 YNNKEL (reference sequence). This CDR3 reads CASSQWIAGAHNEQFF. As DNA, the CDR3 is TGTGCCAGCAGCCAATGGATAGCGGGAGCTCACAATGAGCAGTTCTTC.

The chain uses TRBV5-4 and TRBJ1-1; weak D call: TRBD1 (5 bases). The CDR3 runs to 14 residues. The V gene's germline CDR1 is SGHNT and CDR2 YYREEE (reference sequence). V was clipped by 0 bases and J by 4 bases, with 10 bases between them. The CDR3 protein is CASSLGRVVTEAFF. CDR3 DNA sequence: TGTGCCAGCAGCTTGGGCAGGGTGGTCACTGAAGCTTTCTTT.

The rearrangement links TRBV15 to TRBJ2-2; the match to TRBD2 covers 14 bases. CDR1 and CDR2 (germline): LNHNV, YYDKDF (reference sequence). V was clipped by 4 bases and J by 5 bases; unmatched bases: 9. CDR3 size: 18 residues. This CDR3 reads CATSIPGLAGENTGELFF. In DNA form, the CDR3 reads TGTGCCACCAGCATCCCGGGACTAGCGGGAGAGAATACCGGGGAGCTGTTTTTT. Drawing the rest from reference TRBV15 and TRBJ2-2, the complete variable domain is DAMVIQNPRYQVTQFGKPVTLSCSQTLNHNVMYWYQQKSSQAPKLLFHYYDKDFNNEADTPDNFQSRRPNTSFCFLDIRSPGLGDTAMYLCATSIPGLAGENTGELFFGEGSRLTVL.

This clone was seen a few times. The chain combines TRBV15 with TRBJ2-7; tentative D call: TRBD1 (5 bases). With 0 bases removed from V and 5 bases from J, the gap between germline ends came to 14 bases. The CDR3 length is 15 residues. The V gene's germline CDR1 is LNHNV and CDR2 YYDKDF (reference sequence). The CDR3 is CATSRDFGRADEQYF. CDR3 DNA sequence: TGTGCCACCAGCAGAGATTTCGGCAGGGCCGACGAGCAGTACTTC.

V gene TRBV28 combines with J gene TRBJ1-5; perhaps TRBD1 as D (6 bases). CDR1 MDHEN and CDR2 SYDVKM come from the germline V gene. CDR3 length equals 16 residues. The V end lost 3 bases, the J end lost 0 bases, and 12 bases lay between the germline ends. For the CDR3, the DNA is TGTGCCAGCAGTTTGTTAACAGGGATTAGCAATCAGCCCCAGCATTTT. Translation gives CASSLLTGISNQPQHF.

A word on this clone: Germline and junction disagree at one end, which may indicate a read error. V gene TRBV2 combines with J gene TRBJ2-7; D ambiguous. Germline V gene data show CDR1 as SNHLY and CDR2 as FYNNEI. The CDR3 spans 13 residues. CDR3 coding DNA: TGTGCCAGCACTGAATCGAGCTACTACGAGCAGTACTTC. Protein sequence: CASTESSYYEQYF.

This clone was observed a few times. The chain employs TRBV29-1 and TRBJ2-7, with unresolved D. Germline V lookup: CDR1 SQVTM, CDR2 ANQGSEA. The CDR3 extends over 14 amino acids. The germline V and J ends were trimmed by 4 bases and 2 bases, with 15 bases remaining between them. CDR3 DNA sequence: TGCAGCGTTGTTTCCGCAGCGCTTACCTACGAGCAGTACTTC. Translating it yields CSVVSAALTYEQYF.

The J gene is TRBJ1-2, the V gene TRBV5-1, with 8 bases identical to TRBD1. The V segment lost 4 bases and the J segment 4 bases; nucleotides outside the gene matches: 9. The germline V gene encodes CDR1 SGHRS and CDR2 YFSETQ. CDR3 length: 15 amino acids. CDR3 sequence reads: CASSPAGGLRYGYTF. DNA for the CDR3: TGCGCCAGCAGCCCGGCAGGGGGCTTGCGCTATGGCTACACCTTC.

The chain combines TRBV5-4 with TRBJ2-5; 7 positions match TRBD1. The CDR3 contains 13 residues. The junction had 6 bases not matched to a gene; V was cut back by 5 bases and J by 5 bases. The germline V gene has CDR1 SGHNT and CDR2 YYREEE (reference sequence). The CDR3 region has the DNA TGTGCCAGCAGTTCGACAGGGCGCGAGACCCAGTACTTC. Translation: CASSSTGRETQYF.

The rearrangement uses TRBV5-1 and TRBJ1-1; TRBD1 aligns across 8 bases. The CDR3 runs to 14 residues. Looked up from germline, CDR1 is SGHRS and CDR2 is YFSETQ. V lost 2 bases to trimming and J lost 5 bases; unmatched junction nucleotides: 5. CDR3 DNA: TGCGCCAGCAGCTTTACAGGGGGAGGTACTGAAGCTTTCTTT. This sequence encodes CASSFTGGGTEAFF.

This chain uses TRBV6-5 with TRBJ2-2, with D maybe TRBD2 (6 bases). Trimming stripped 8 bases from V and 3 bases from J, with 10 bases between. The CDR3 runs to 13 residues. In germline, CDR1 is MNHEY, CDR2 SVGAGI. CDR3 DNA: TGTGCCAGCTCCGGGGGAGACACCGGGGAGCTGTTTTTT. It specifies CASSGGDTGELFF.

J is TRBJ2-7 and V is TRBV7-9, with TRBD1 as a possible D gene (6 bases). This CDR3 contains 15 residues. Germline V gene data show CDR1 as SEHNR and CDR2 as FQNEAQ (reference sequence). Trimming cost V 2 bases and J 3 bases, with 14 bases left between them. CDR3 in amino acids: CASSLPGTMIYEQYF. CDR3 nucleotide sequence: TGTGCCAGCAGCTTACCCGGGACAATGATCTACGAGCAGTACTTC.

As regards this clone: Compared with germline, one end of the junction differs, possibly owing to a read error. The V call is TRBV29-1, the J call TRBJ1-1; 10 bases agree with TRBD1. Germline V gives CDR1 SQVTM, CDR2 ANQGSEA. CDR3 length: 12 residues. This chain's CDR3 is CSVEDRGLGAFF. The CDR3 DNA follows: TGCAGCGTAGAAGACAGGGGGCTAGGAGCTTTCTTT. The whole variable domain, remainder taken from reference TRBV29-1 and TRBJ1-1, is SAVISQKPSRDICQRGTSLTIQCQVDSQVTMMFWYRQQPGQSLTLIATANQGSEATYESGFVIDKFPISRPNLTFSTLTVSNMSPEDSSIYLCSVEDRGLGAFFGQGTRLTVV.

The chain joins TRBV2 to TRBJ2-2; a weak D match, TRBD1 (5 bases). CDR1 is SNHLY, CDR2 FYNNEI, per germline. The V and J ends lost 6 bases and 0 bases respectively, with 8 bases between them. The CDR3 is 14 residues long. The CDR3 region is CASRTDTNTGELFF. Here the CDR3 DNA reads TGTGCCAGCAGGACGGACACGAACACCGGGGAGCTGTTTTTT. Together with reference TRBV2 and TRBJ2-2, the CDR3 gives the full variable domain: EPEVTQTPSHQVTQMGQEVILRCVPISNHLYFYWYRQILGQKVEFLVSFYNNEISEKSEIFDDQFSVERPDGSNFTLKIRSTKLEDSAMYFCASRTDTNTGELFFGEGSRLTVL.

This clone was observed once. The chain uses TRBV11-3 and TRBJ2-5; 8 bases agree with TRBD2. In germline, CDR1 is SGHNT, CDR2 YENEEA. The CDR3 covers 16 residues. V trimming: 1 base; J trimming: 2 bases; junction bases outside the gene matches: 6. CDR3 nucleotides: TGTGCCAGCAGCTTAGGCCGGACTAGCTGGCAAGAGACCCAGTACTTC. It translates to CASSLGRTSWQETQYF. The whole variable domain, remainder taken from reference TRBV11-3 and TRBJ2-5, is EAGVVQSPRYKIIEKKQPVAFWCNPISGHNTLYWYLQNLGQGPELLIRYENEEAVDDSQLPKDRFSAERLKGVDSTLKIQPAELGDSAVYLCASSLGRTSWQETQYFGPGTRLLVL.

The rearrangement uses TRBV6-2 or TRBV6-3 and TRBJ1-6; tentatively, D is TRBD1 (6 bases). This CDR3 contains 15 residues. With 0 bases removed from V and 8 bases from J, the gap between germline ends came to 11 bases. CDR1 MNHEY and CDR2 SVGEGT come from the germline V gene. The CDR3 DNA sequence: TGTGCCAGCAGTTACTCTCCGGACAGTTATTCACCCCTCCACTTT. This encodes CASSYSPDSYSPLHF.